This T cell receptor beta chain was observed in a study of blood T cell repertoires in COVID-19. Trimming removed 3 bases from V and 3 bases from J; junction bases left unmatched: 6. The CDR3 consists of 14 residues. In germline, CDR1 is SGHRS, CDR2 YFSETQ. Sequencing used immunoSEQ multiplex PCR; TCRdb keeps in-frame clones, though not all of them. The sample yields under 500,000 clones, roughly 85% seen once. The rearrangement joins TRBV5-1 to TRBJ2-7, with 7 bases matching TRBD1. Sequencing was done on a sample of PBMCs or T cells enriched from blood (not recorded which). This TCR was sampled from a woman aged 18-29 years with acute COVID-19. Here the CDR3 DNA reads TGCGCCAGCAGCTCTGGACAGGCCAACTACGAGCAGTACTTC. Translation gives CASSSGQANYEQYF.